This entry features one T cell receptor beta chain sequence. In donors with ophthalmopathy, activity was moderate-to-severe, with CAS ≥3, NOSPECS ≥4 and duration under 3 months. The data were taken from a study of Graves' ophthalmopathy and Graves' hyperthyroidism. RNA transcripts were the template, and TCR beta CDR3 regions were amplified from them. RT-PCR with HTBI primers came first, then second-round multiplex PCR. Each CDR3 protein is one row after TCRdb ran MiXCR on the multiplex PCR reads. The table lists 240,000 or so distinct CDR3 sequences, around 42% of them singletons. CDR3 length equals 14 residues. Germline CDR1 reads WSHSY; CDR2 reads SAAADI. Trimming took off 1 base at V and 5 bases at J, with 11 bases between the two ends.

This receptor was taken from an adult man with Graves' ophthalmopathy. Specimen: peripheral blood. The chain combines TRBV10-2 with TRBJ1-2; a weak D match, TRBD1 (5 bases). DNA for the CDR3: TGCGCCAGCAGTGAGTTGGGGGGAGTTTATGGCTACACCTTC. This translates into CASSELGGVYGYTF.